The 15 T cell receptor beta chains presented below share a single source sample, sequenced in a study of blood T cell repertoires in COVID-19. This table comes from immunoSEQ multiplex PCR, and its TCRdb copy is limited to in-frame clones, with some not included. The table lists some 340,000 clones, over 90% of them singletons. Input material: PBMCs or T cells enriched from blood (not recorded which). The receptor source for this set is a woman between 25 and 40 years old who had been exposed to COVID-19.

This clone was detected only a few times. This rearrangement joins TRBV20-1 to TRBJ2-1, with 7 bases aligning to TRBD1. Trimming removed 5 bases from V and 12 bases from J; junction bases left unmatched: 4. The CDR3 covers 10 residues. The germline V gene encodes CDR1 DFQATT and CDR2 SNEGSKA (reference sequence). CDR3 residues: CSAVDRVQFF. DNA of the CDR3: TGCAGTGCTGTAGACAGGGTGCAGTTCTTC.

The CDR3 loop reads CAITDRGSTGELFF. Here the CDR3 DNA reads TGTGCCATCACAGACAGGGGGAGCACCGGGGAGCTGTTTTTT. The chain joins TRBV10-3 to TRBJ2-2; 9 nucleotides match TRBD1. CDR1 and CDR2 (germline): ENHRY, SYGVKD. This CDR3 has 14 amino acids. Losses at the gene ends were 7 bases for V and 4 bases for J; bases not matched to a gene: 4.

The rearrangement joins TRBV6-5 to TRBJ1-2, with TRBD1 matching 7 bases. Germline V gene sequence: CDR1 MNHEY, CDR2 SVGAGI. This CDR3 spans 13 amino acids. J lost 4 bases, V lost 8 bases, and 7 bases had no gene match. For the CDR3, the DNA is TGTGCCAGCCGGCCGGGACAGCCCTATGGCTACACCTTC. Its translation is CASRPGQPYGYTF.

This clone was counted between two and nine times. Different DNA sequences within this sample yield the same CDR3. The V gene is TRBV4-1, the J gene TRBJ1-5; 9 nucleotides line up with TRBD1. Losses at the gene ends were 1 base for V and 7 bases for J; bases not matched to a gene: 5. CDR3 length: 15 residues. Germline V gene lookup returns CDR1 MGHRA and CDR2 YSYEKL. CDR3 bases: TGCGCCAGCAGCCAAGGAGACAGGGGGAACCAGCCCCAGCATTTT. As protein: CASSQGDRGNQPQHF.

V and J are TRBV5-4 and TRBJ2-1; 7 bases are shared with TRBD2. V shed 4 bases, J shed 2 bases, and the junction held 6 bases outside the gene matches. Germline V lookup: CDR1 SGHNT, CDR2 YYREEE (reference sequence). The CDR3 contains 15 residues. Written as DNA, the CDR3 is TGTGCCAGCAGCCCCGAGCGGGGAGCCTACAATGAGCAGTTCTTC. Residues: CASSPERGAYNEQFF. The variable domain in full, with the rest retrieved from reference TRBV5-4 and TRBJ2-1, is ETGVTQSPTHLIKTRGQQVTLRCSSQSGHNTVSWYQQALGQGPQFIFQYYREEENGRGNFPPRFSGLQFPNYSSELNVNALELDDSALYLCASSPERGAYNEQFFGPGTRLTVL.

The CDR3 protein is CASSLVSGKYYNEQFF. The CDR3 DNA reads TGCGCCAGCAGCTTGGTAAGCGGCAAATACTACAATGAGCAGTTCTTC. This rearrangement joins TRBV5-1 to TRBJ2-1; D is perhaps TRBD2 (5 bases). V lost 0 bases and J lost 3, with 13 bases in between. Germline V lookup: CDR1 SGHRS, CDR2 YFSETQ. CDR3 length equals 16 residues.

This chain uses TRBV4-1 with TRBJ1-4; D is uncertain. The germline CDR1 and CDR2 sequences are MGHRA and YSYEKL. This CDR3 is built from 15 residues. With 4 bases removed from V and 4 bases from J, the gap between germline ends came to 13 bases. The CDR3 bases are TGCGCCAGCAGCCCAACCGGCGGGGTTAATGAAAAACTGTTTTTT. It encodes CASSPTGGVNEKLFF.

The J gene is TRBJ1-1, the V gene TRBV19; the D gene is possibly TRBD1 (5 bases). Germline V gene sequence: CDR1 LNHDA, CDR2 SQIVND (reference sequence). V gave up 6 bases and J gave up 1 base, with 18 bases separating them. The CDR3 is 16 residues long. The CDR3 DNA is TGTGCCAGTAGACTGGACGAGACAGACCCGAACACTGAAGCTTTCTTT. It is translated as CASRLDETDPNTEAFF.

The genes are TRBV5-1 and TRBJ1-1; D uncertain. From germline, CDR1 is SGHRS and CDR2 YFSETQ. The CDR3 loop spans 15 amino acids. V lost 0 bases, J lost 0 bases, and 9 bases lay in between. CDR3: CASSLGAVLNTEAFF. Written as DNA, the CDR3 is TGCGCCAGCAGCTTGGGAGCGGTATTGAACACTGAAGCTTTCTTT.

This clone is a singleton in its sample. This chain joins TRBV6-1 and TRBJ1-2; TRBD1 matches 8 bases. The trim removed 3 bases at V and 4 bases at J, leaving 7 bases unmatched. Per germline, CDR1 MNHNS and CDR2 SASEGT. The CDR3 extends over 15 amino acids. This chain's CDR3 is CASSDGTGQIYGYTF. The CDR3 DNA follows: TGTGCCAGCAGTGACGGGACAGGCCAAATCTATGGCTACACCTTC.

The chain carries TRBV6-5 and TRBJ1-3, with D hard to call. Trimming pared 0 bases from V and 4 bases from J, leaving 13 bases between. Germline loops: CDR1 MNHEY, CDR2 SVGAGI. The CDR3 covers 16 residues. The CDR3 reads CASSYSAPERGNTIYF. The CDR3, as DNA: TGTGCCAGCAGTTACTCGGCGCCGGAGAGAGGAAACACCATATATTTT.

The chain links TRBV7-2 to TRBJ2-2; D is ambiguous. Germline-derived CDR1 and CDR2 are SGHTA and FQGNSA. The length of the CDR3 is 16 residues. With 1 base removed from V and 1 base from J, the gap between germline ends came to 10 bases. CDR3 sequence reads: CASSLGDGLNTGELFF. The CDR3 DNA is TGTGCCAGCAGCTTAGGTGACGGGTTGAACACCGGGGAGCTGTTTTTT.

This chain connects TRBV7-2 to TRBJ2-7; a possible D gene is TRBD1 (6 bases). The CDR3 has 17 amino acids. Trimming left V 1 base short and J 2 bases short, with 18 bases between. Germline V CDR1 and CDR2: SGHTA, FQGNSA. CDR3 amino acids: CASSLVGAGGLPYEQYF. The CDR3 region has the DNA TGTGCCAGCAGCTTAGTGGGGGCGGGTGGCTTGCCCTACGAGCAGTACTTC.

The chain joins TRBV12-3 or TRBV12-4 to TRBJ2-5, with TRBD2 as a possible D gene (5 bases). V dropped 1 base and J dropped 5 bases, with 8 bases sitting between them. This CDR3 comprises 13 residues. The CDR3 DNA is TGTGCCAGCAGTTTAGTGGGGAGCGAGACCCAGTACTTC. Translation: CASSLVGSETQYF.

The rearrangement joins TRBV5-4 to TRBJ1-2; D possibly corresponds to TRBD1 (5 bases). Germline CDR1 is SGHNT and CDR2 is YYREEE (reference sequence). Trimming took 5 bases from V and 4 from J, leaving 15 bases between them. The CDR3 is made up of 14 amino acids. The CDR3 region has the DNA TGTGCCAGCAGATCCATCAGGGAGGGCTATGGCTACACCTTC. This codes for CASRSIREGYGYTF.